This T cell receptor (beta chain) was sequenced during a study of molecular identifiers for immune sequencing clone quantification. Study-wide findings and caveats: Clonotypes surpassing 20 RNA copies contained over 99% of effector molecules, versus under 1% in naive cells.

As regards this clonotype: Its target is unknown.

TCRdb re-called the PCR reads through MiXCR, storing one row per CDR3 protein. This table has hundreds of thousands of distinct CDR3 sequences, roughly 25% appearing once. The length of the CDR3 is 15 residues. Germline V gene lookup returns CDR1 SGHKS and CDR2 YYEKEE (reference sequence). V lost 1 base and J lost 4, with 15 bases in between. The sequenced sample consisted of naive CD8+ T cells from blood, with Jurkat cell RNA spiked in. Sample subset: FACS-sorted CD8+CD4-CCR7+CD45RA+ naive T cells. The rearrangement joins TRBV5-5 to TRBJ2-7, with D tentatively TRBD1 (5 bases). The receptor was isolated from a human donor in good health. Some libraries in this study had Jurkat cell RNA spiked in. The CDR3 loop reads CASSLWPDTLYEQYF. The CDR3, as DNA: TGTGCCAGCAGCTTGTGGCCGGACACTCTTTACGAGCAGTACTTC.